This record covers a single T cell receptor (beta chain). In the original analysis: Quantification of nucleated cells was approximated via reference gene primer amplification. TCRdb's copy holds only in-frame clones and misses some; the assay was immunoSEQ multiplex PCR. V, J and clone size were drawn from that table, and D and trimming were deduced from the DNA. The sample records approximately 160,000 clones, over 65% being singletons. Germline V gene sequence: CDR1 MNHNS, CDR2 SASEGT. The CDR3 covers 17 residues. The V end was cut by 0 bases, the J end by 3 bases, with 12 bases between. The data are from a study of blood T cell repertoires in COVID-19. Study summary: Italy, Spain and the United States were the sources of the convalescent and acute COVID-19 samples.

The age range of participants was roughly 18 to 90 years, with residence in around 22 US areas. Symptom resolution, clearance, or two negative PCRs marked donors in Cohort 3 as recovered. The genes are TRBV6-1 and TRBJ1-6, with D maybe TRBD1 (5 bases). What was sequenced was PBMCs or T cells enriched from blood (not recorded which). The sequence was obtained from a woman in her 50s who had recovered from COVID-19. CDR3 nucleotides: TGTGCCAGCAGTGAAGCGCTGGGACTCAACTATAATTCACCCCTCCACTTT. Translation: CASSEALGLNYNSPLHF.